The rows below give T cell receptor beta chains drawn from one sample of a study of CD8 T cells in ankylosing spondylitis. TCRdb fed the 5' RACE reads into MiXCR, producing one record per CDR3 protein. The repertoire has 380,000 or so distinct CDR3 sequences, 20% of them found once; the top ten carry around 13%. Sequencing input: blood, either unsorted or a sorted T cell fraction (not recorded which). These TCRs come from a male donor with ankylosing spondylitis or in good health (not recorded which). Each CDR3 is given with its conserved first and last residue. A D gene is named only where the DNA matches it firmly. Clone size is shown for a subset of rows, as once, few, many or a class of expanded clone.

CDR3 DNA	CDR3 protein	clone size	V gene	J gene	D gene
TGTGCCAGCAGCCGACAGGGTGAGGACGAGCAGTACTTC	CASSRQGEDEQYF	few	TRBV7-9	TRBJ2-7	TRBD1
TGTGCCAGCAGCCGAATTTTTAGCACAGATACGCAGTATTTT	CASSRIFSTDTQYF	-	TRBV7-9	TRBJ2-3	-
TGCGCCAGCAGCCTGGAGGGACCGATGAACACCGGGGAGCTGTTTTTT	CASSLEGPMNTGELFF	few	TRBV5-1	TRBJ2-2	-
TGTGCCAGCAGCAGGGGAGGGGAACCCCTCCACTTT	CASSRGGEPLHF	-	TRBV28	TRBJ1-6	-
TGTGCCAGCAGTGGGCAGGCGGATCCTCCGCAAGAGACCCAGTACTTC	CASSGQADPPQETQYF	few	TRBV2	TRBJ2-5	-
TGCAGCGTTGGCCTAGCGGGGCGTCGGTTCTTC	CSVGLAGRRFF	-	TRBV29-1	TRBJ2-1	TRBD2
TGTGCCACCAGTGAACTAGTACACGGGGAGCTGTTTTTT	CATSELVHGELFF	few	TRBV24-1	TRBJ2-2	-
TGCGCCAGCAGCTTCAGGGGCGAGGGCACAGATACGCAGTATTTT	CASSFRGEGTDTQYF	few	TRBV5-1	TRBJ2-3	-
TGCGCCAGTCATTTGCGGGGGGAGAGCGGGGAGCTGTTTTTT	CASHLRGESGELFF	-	TRBV10-2	TRBJ2-2	TRBD2
TGTGCCAGCAGCCACGACCTTTACAATGAGCAGTTCTTC	CASSHDLYNEQFF	many	TRBV6-2/TRBV6-3	TRBJ2-1	-
TGCGCCAGCAGTCCGGACGGTCCAGGGCAGTATTTT	CASSPDGPGQYF	few	TRBV23-1	TRBJ2-3	-
TGTGCCACCAGCGCGGAAGGACAGGGGGGGTCACCCCTCCACTTT	CATSAEGQGGSPLHF	few	TRBV15	TRBJ1-6	TRBD1
TGTGCCAGCAGCCAAGATCTGGGGACAGGACCCTACGAGCAGTACTTC	CASSQDLGTGPYEQYF	few	TRBV4-2	TRBJ2-7	TRBD1
TGCAGTGCCGTCGGGGGGCGCGCATACGAGCAGTACTTC	CSAVGGRAYEQYF	-	TRBV20-1	TRBJ2-7	-
TGTGCCAGCAGCGTAAATAGCGGGACGGCGGGGTCCTACAATGAGCAGTTCTTC	CASSVNSGTAGSYNEQFF	-	TRBV9	TRBJ2-1	TRBD2
TGTGCCAGCAGCCAAGAGTTCGGGGGCGATTACTCTGGGGCCAACGTCCTGACTTTC	CASSQEFGGDYSGANVLTF	-	TRBV3-1	TRBJ2-6	-
TGCAGTGCTAGAGTCGAGACAGGGGGCTACGAGCAGTACTTC	CSARVETGGYEQYF	few	TRBV20-1	TRBJ2-7	TRBD1
TGTGCCAGCAGCAAGGGATGGGGCGGATCCTACGAGCAGTACTTC	CASSKGWGGSYEQYF	-	TRBV11-2	TRBJ2-7	-
TGTGCCAGCAGCTTGGTTCTGGGGTCAGATACGCAGTATTTT	CASSLVLGSDTQYF	many	TRBV5-5	TRBJ2-3	-
TGTGCCACCAGCCTTGACCCGGGACACCGCACAGATACGCAGTATTTT	CATSLDPGHRTDTQYF	-	TRBV15	TRBJ2-3	-
TGTGCCAGCAGCCCTCTAGCGGGGGAGGAGACCCAGTACTTC	CASSPLAGEETQYF	few	TRBV4-2	TRBJ2-5	TRBD2
TGTGCCAGCAGTTCAGACGGGTATTCACCCCTCCACTTT	CASSSDGYSPLHF	few	TRBV12-3/TRBV12-4	TRBJ1-6	-
TGCGCCAGCAGCTCAGACCCAGGGGGTAGCTATGGCTACACCTTC	CASSSDPGGSYGYTF	few	TRBV5-1	TRBJ1-2	TRBD1
TGCAGCCCTGGGGGACAGGGGCCCCACGAGCAGTACTTC	CSPGGQGPHEQYF	few	TRBV29-1	TRBJ2-7	TRBD1
TGCAGCGCCCAAGTATTGGACACCGAGGGGGAGCAGTACTTC	CSAQVLDTEGEQYF	few	TRBV29-1	TRBJ2-7	-
TGCAGTTGGGGGGGGAGACAGGGCTACGAGCAGTACTTC	CSWGGRQGYEQYF	-	TRBV20-1	TRBJ2-7	-
TGCAGTGCTAGACCGCGCGCCTTCTACGAGCAGTACTTC	CSARPRAFYEQYF	few	TRBV20-1	TRBJ2-7	-
TGTGCCAGCAGTGCAGAGTGGGACAGCCTCACTGAAGCTTTCTTT	CASSAEWDSLTEAFF	-	TRBV6-1	TRBJ1-1	TRBD1
TGTGCCAGCAGCTGGGACACTGGCGAGCAGTACTTC	CASSWDTGEQYF	-	TRBV7-9	TRBJ2-7	-
TGTGCCAGCAGCCCAGATTCCGGACTTCCCAGGGATACGCAGTATTTT	CASSPDSGLPRDTQYF	-	TRBV4-2	TRBJ2-3	-
TGTGCCAGCTTAGGACAGGGAACGGGCTCCTACGAGCAGTACTTC	CASLGQGTGSYEQYF	-	TRBV7-9	TRBJ2-7	TRBD1
TGTGCCAGCAGACCGGACAGGGTGAACACTGAAGCTTTCTTT	CASRPDRVNTEAFF	few	TRBV12-3/TRBV12-4	TRBJ1-1	TRBD1
TGCAGTGCGAGAAGACAGGCGAGCTCCTACGAGCAGTACTTC	CSARRQASSYEQYF	once	TRBV20-1	TRBJ2-7	-
TGTGCCAGCAGTTTGGGACGGTTCTACGAGCAGTACTTC	CASSLGRFYEQYF	-	TRBV27	TRBJ2-7	-
TGTGCCAGCAGCCAATCGGGACTAGCGGGGGTCACAGATACGCAGTATTTT	CASSQSGLAGVTDTQYF	-	TRBV7-6	TRBJ2-3	TRBD2
TGTGCCAGCAGCTTAAGACCGTTGAACACCGGGGAGCTGTTTTTT	CASSLRPLNTGELFF	-	TRBV7-3	TRBJ2-2	-
TGCGCCAGCAGCCAAGAGCCATTGGTAATAGCGGGGGGCCTAGGGCAGTTCTTC	CASSQEPLVIAGGLGQFF	few	TRBV4-1	TRBJ2-1	TRBD2
TGTGCCGCGGAAGGGAACTCTGGGGCCAACGTCCTGACTTTC	CAAEGNSGANVLTF	-	TRBV7-9	TRBJ2-6	-
TGCAGCGTTGGCGGGACGGTCTACGAGCAGTACTTC	CSVGGTVYEQYF	-	TRBV29-1	TRBJ2-7	-
TGTGCCAGCAGACTTACCCCAAACACTGAAGCTTTCTTT	CASRLTPNTEAFF	few	TRBV12-3/TRBV12-4	TRBJ1-1	-
TGTGCCAGCAGTTCCCCGGACCATCGGGGCCCAGATACGCAGTATTTT	CASSSPDHRGPDTQYF	few	TRBV27	TRBJ2-3	-
TGTGCCAGCAGTGAAGCGGGGGCGACGCGGGCAGATACGCAGTATTTT	CASSEAGATRADTQYF	-	TRBV6-1	TRBJ2-3	-
TGTGTCAGCAGTCTTGGGCTAGCGGAGCAAGAGACCCAGTACTTC	CVSSLGLAEQETQYF	-	TRBV12-3/TRBV12-4	TRBJ2-5	TRBD2
TGTGCCAGCAGTGACGTGCAGGGGAACACTGAAGCTTTCTTT	CASSDVQGNTEAFF	few	TRBV6-4	TRBJ1-1	-
TGTGCCAGCAGTTACTCGGAGGGGTCCTTCACAGATACGCAGTATTTT	CASSYSEGSFTDTQYF	-	TRBV6-5	TRBJ2-3	-
TGTGCCAGCTGGGACGGACGGTCTCCCTACGAGCAGTACTTC	CASWDGRSPYEQYF	few	TRBV12-3/TRBV12-4	TRBJ2-7	-
TGTGCCAGCGGTGGGGCGACCCAGTACTTC	CASGGATQYF	-	TRBV28	TRBJ2-5	-
TGTGCCAGCAGCCAAGATTCCGGGGGCGAGCAGTACTTC	CASSQDSGGEQYF	-	TRBV4-2	TRBJ2-7	-